Listed below are T cell receptor beta chains from one sample, sequenced in a study. TCRdb redid the calling of the 5' RACE reads with MiXCR, one entry per CDR3 protein. Of around 50,000 distinct CDR3 sequences listed, about a sixth were seen once; the top ten hold approximately 2.5%. Input material: naive CD4+ T cells sorted from blood. These receptors were obtained from a female donor with breast cancer. CDR3s include the opening cysteine and the closing phenylalanine or tryptophan. The order of the fields is J gene, CDR3 length, clone size, D gene, V gene, CDR3 DNA, CDR3 protein. D genes are given only for firm matches. A clone size is listed for some rows: how often the clone was seen (once, few, many), or a class if it is expanded.

J gene: TRBJ2-5; CDR3 length: 17; clone size: few; D gene: -; V gene: TRBV7-9; CDR3 DNA: TGTGCCAGCAGCCGCAGGAGTTGGCAGGCTCGGATCTGGGCCCAGTACTTC; CDR3 protein: CASSRRSWQARIWAQYF
J gene: TRBJ2-5; CDR3 length: 15; clone size: few; D gene: TRBD2; V gene: TRBV5-1; CDR3 DNA: TGCGCCAGCAGCTTGGATAGCGGGAGTTCTGAGACCCAGTACTTC; CDR3 protein: CASSLDSGSSETQYF
J gene: TRBJ2-5; CDR3 length: 14; clone size: many; D gene: -; V gene: TRBV5-1; CDR3 DNA: TGCGCCAGCAGCTTGGATCCGGGATCGGAGACCCAGTACTTC; CDR3 protein: CASSLDPGSETQYF
J gene: TRBJ2-7; CDR3 length: 14; clone size: few; D gene: -; V gene: TRBV7-2; CDR3 DNA: TGTGCCAGCACCCAGGGGGGGGTACGAGGCGAGCAGTACTTC; CDR3 protein: CASTQGGVRGEQYF
J gene: TRBJ2-7; CDR3 length: 15; clone size: -; D gene: TRBD1; V gene: TRBV7-8; CDR3 DNA: TGTGCCAGCAGCTTAGCTGCAGGGGGTTCCTACGAGCAGTACTTC; CDR3 protein: CASSLAAGGSYEQYF
J gene: TRBJ2-2; CDR3 length: 15; clone size: many; D gene: -; V gene: TRBV7-2; CDR3 DNA: TGTGCCAGCAGCCTCTCAGGGGCGGGCACCGGGGAGCTGTTTTTT; CDR3 protein: CASSLSGAGTGELFF
J gene: TRBJ2-6; CDR3 length: 15; clone size: -; D gene: -; V gene: TRBV5-1; CDR3 DNA: TGCGCCAGCAGCTTGGCCGGGGCTGGGGCCAACGTCCTGACTTTC; CDR3 protein: CASSLAGAGANVLTF
J gene: TRBJ2-3; CDR3 length: 15; clone size: -; D gene: TRBD2; V gene: TRBV5-1; CDR3 DNA: TGCGCCAGCAGCTTGGGGAACCGGGAGGCAGATACGCAGTATTTT; CDR3 protein: CASSLGNREADTQYF
J gene: TRBJ1-4; CDR3 length: 15; clone size: -; D gene: TRBD1; V gene: TRBV7-2; CDR3 DNA: TGTGCCAGCAGCTTATCGGGGACAGGGGATGAAAAACTGTTTTTT; CDR3 protein: CASSLSGTGDEKLFF
J gene: TRBJ2-7; CDR3 length: 12; clone size: -; D gene: -; V gene: TRBV6-1; CDR3 DNA: TGTGCCAGCAGGGAAGCGATTCACGAGCAGTACTTC; CDR3 protein: CASREAIHEQYF
J gene: TRBJ1-1; CDR3 length: 17; clone size: few; D gene: TRBD1; V gene: TRBV7-9; CDR3 DNA: TGTGCCAGCAGCCCCCTCCCGGGACAGGGGGCGGGAACTGAAGCTTTCTTT; CDR3 protein: CASSPLPGQGAGTEAFF
J gene: TRBJ2-5; CDR3 length: 16; clone size: -; D gene: -; V gene: TRBV5-1; CDR3 DNA: TGCGCCAGCAGCTTAGGGCAAAATGTTCCCCAAGAGACCCAGTACTTC; CDR3 protein: CASSLGQNVPQETQYF
J gene: TRBJ1-2; CDR3 length: 16; clone size: many; D gene: TRBD1; V gene: TRBV7-8; CDR3 DNA: TGTGCCAGCAGCACCAAGGGGACAGCGAGTAACTATGGCTACACCTTC; CDR3 protein: CASSTKGTASNYGYTF
J gene: TRBJ1-2; CDR3 length: 14; clone size: -; D gene: -; V gene: TRBV20-1; CDR3 DNA: TGCTGTGCCGTCCGACAGGCTGGGGTGTATGGCTACACCTTC; CDR3 protein: CCAVRQAGVYGYTF
J gene: TRBJ2-4; CDR3 length: 15; clone size: few; D gene: -; V gene: TRBV5-5; CDR3 DNA: TGTGCCAGCAGCCTGGTGCAGGGGATGGGAAACATTCAGTACTTC; CDR3 protein: CASSLVQGMGNIQYF
J gene: TRBJ2-1; CDR3 length: 17; clone size: few; D gene: TRBD1; V gene: TRBV12-5; CDR3 DNA: TGTGCTAGTGGTTTGGTATTAGACAGGGTTGCGGCATATGAGCAGTTCTTC; CDR3 protein: CASGLVLDRVAAYEQFF
J gene: TRBJ1-6; CDR3 length: 13; clone size: few; D gene: TRBD1; V gene: TRBV12-3/TRBV12-4; CDR3 DNA: TGTGCCAGCAGTCCGGGACAGGTGCCCTGGAGCCACTTT; CDR3 protein: CASSPGQVPWSHF
J gene: TRBJ2-7; CDR3 length: 16; clone size: -; D gene: TRBD1; V gene: TRBV7-2; CDR3 DNA: TGTGCCAGCAGCTTAGGTACAGGGGGCGTCTCCTACGAGCAGTACTTC; CDR3 protein: CASSLGTGGVSYEQYF
J gene: TRBJ1-1; CDR3 length: 14; clone size: -; D gene: -; V gene: TRBV7-9; CDR3 DNA: TGTGCCAGCAGCGGAGTATCAGGGGCAGCTGAAGCTTTCTTT; CDR3 protein: CASSGVSGAAEAFF
J gene: TRBJ2-7; CDR3 length: 16; clone size: few; D gene: TRBD1; V gene: TRBV7-2; CDR3 DNA: TGTGCCAGCAGCTTAACCATAAGACAGGGAGTAGGGGAGCAGTACTTC; CDR3 protein: CASSLTIRQGVGEQYF
J gene: TRBJ2-2; CDR3 length: 15; clone size: -; D gene: TRBD1; V gene: TRBV5-1; CDR3 DNA: TGCGCCAGCAGCTTAGAGGGACAGGGGTTTGTGGAGCTGTTTTTT; CDR3 protein: CASSLEGQGFVELFF
J gene: TRBJ2-5; CDR3 length: 16; clone size: many; D gene: TRBD2; V gene: TRBV4-1; CDR3 DNA: TGCGCCAGCAGCCAACCGACTAGCTCAGGAGGGAAGACCCAGTACTTC; CDR3 protein: CASSQPTSSGGKTQYF
J gene: TRBJ2-7; CDR3 length: 11; clone size: few; D gene: -; V gene: TRBV4-2; CDR3 DNA: TGTGCCAGCAGCCAGAGCTACGAGCAGTACTTC; CDR3 protein: CASSQSYEQYF
J gene: TRBJ2-2; CDR3 length: 16; clone size: -; D gene: TRBD2; V gene: TRBV5-1; CDR3 DNA: TGCGCCAGCAGCTTGGGGACTAGCAGCGGGGCCGGGGAGCTGTTTTTT; CDR3 protein: CASSLGTSSGAGELFF